Sequencing of this T cell receptor beta chain was carried out in a study of cytomegalovirus exposure and HLA in healthy donors. This CDR3 is built from 13 residues. CDR1 is SGHDN and CDR2 is FVKESK in the germline V gene. V was trimmed by 3 bases and J by 1 base, leaving 6 bases between them. With regard to this clone: Its antigen is as yet unknown.

Primers: 60 Vbeta forward and 13 Jbeta reverse. Repertoires were generated with immunoSEQ multiplex PCR, while TCRdb's copy carries only in-frame clones and drops some. The sample carries 90,000 to 150,000 clones, 60% to 85% recorded once. General observations from the study: CMV serostatus alone was available as immune exposure information.

The receptor was isolated from a woman aged 40 to 49 in good health and CMV-seropositive. The source material was PBMCs. V usage is TRBV14 and J usage is TRBJ1-1; D call uncertain. CDR3 amino acids: CASSHGENTEAFF. CDR3 nucleotide sequence: TGTGCCAGCAGCCACGGAGAGAACACTGAAGCTTTCTTT.